The present TCR beta chain was sequenced within a study of T cell responses to AZD1222 COVID-19 vaccine. TCRdb's table, derived via immunoSEQ multiplex PCR, lists solely in-frame clones and lacks some. Of fewer than 85,000 clones in the sample, roughly 90% were seen once. Trimming left V 4 bases short and J 5 bases short, with 7 bases between. Looked up from germline, CDR1 is LGHNA and CDR2 is YNFKEQ. The CDR3 runs to 12 residues. The origin of this receptor is an adult in good health. The V and J genes are TRBV4-2 and TRBJ2-3, with D hard to call. The source was peripheral blood, collected on day 0 of AZD1222 vaccination. The CDR3 spells CASSRARDTQYF. Written as DNA, the CDR3 is TGTGCCAGCAGCCGGGCCCGAGATACGCAGTATTTT.